These 10 T cell receptor beta chains came from one sample sequenced in a study of blood T cell repertoires in COVID-19. Assay used: immunoSEQ multiplex PCR; TCRdb lists only in-frame clones, some missing. Altogether approximately 96,000 clones are present, around nine tenths being singletons, with the ten largest covering 4% to 5%. Sample: peripheral blood. All receptors come from a human donor with COVID-19, enrolled during active disease. The donor label of this sample is uncertain.

This chain links TRBV19 with TRBJ2-2; D might be TRBD1 (5 bases). The V gene's germline CDR1 is LNHDA and CDR2 SQIVND (reference sequence). The CDR3 sequence is 14 residues long. Trimming pared 9 bases from V and 1 base from J, leaving 12 bases between. Written as DNA, the CDR3 is TGTGCCAGCAACAGGCGGTTGAACACCGGGGAGCTGTTTTTT. It specifies CASNRRLNTGELFF. Full variable domain (remainder filled in from reference TRBV19 and TRBJ2-2): DGGITQSPKYLFRKEGQNVTLSCEQNLNHDAMYWYRQDPGQGLRLIYYSQIVNDFQKGDIAEGYSVSREKKESFPLTVTSAQKNPTAFYLCASNRRLNTGELFFGEGSRLTVL.

The V and J genes are TRBV6-5 and TRBJ2-3; TRBD1 agrees at 8 bases. J was trimmed by 6 bases and V by 5 bases; bases with no gene match: 10. The length of the CDR3 is 15 residues. CDR1 MNHEY and CDR2 SVGAGI come from the germline V gene. CDR3 in amino acids: CASSPRTGSGDTQYF. In DNA, the CDR3 is TGTGCCAGCAGTCCCCGGACAGGGAGTGGGGATACGCAGTATTTT.

This sequence joins TRBV19 and TRBJ2-2; 7 nucleotides align to TRBD1. Germline CDR1 is LNHDA and CDR2 is SQIVND (reference sequence). This CDR3 comprises 15 residues. The V segment lost 7 bases and the J segment 4 bases; nucleotides outside the gene matches: 9. CDR3 residues: CASNAGTATTGELFF. CDR3 DNA: TGTGCCAGTAATGCCGGGACAGCAACCACCGGGGAGCTGTTTTTT.

The gene calls are TRBV4-2 and TRBJ2-3; 8 positions agree with TRBD2. The V gene end was trimmed by 0 bases and the J gene end by 1 base; junction bases not matched to a gene: 6. The CDR3 runs to 17 residues. CDR1 and CDR2 from the germline V gene are LGHNA and YNFKEQ. CDR3 residues: CASSQDGGTSGTDTQYF. CDR3 DNA sequence: TGTGCCAGCAGCCAAGATGGCGGGACTAGTGGCACAGATACGCAGTATTTT.

The chain links TRBV13 to TRBJ1-5; D not resolved. The CDR3 covers 14 residues. The V and J ends lost 4 bases and 7 bases respectively, with 14 bases between them. Germline V gene sequence: CDR1 PRHDT, CDR2 FYEKMQ (reference sequence). The DNA of the CDR3 is TGTGCCAGCAGCTCGGGTCGCGGAAGACAGCCCCAGCATTTT. Its protein is CASSSGRGRQPQHF. The full variable domain, with the rest looked up from reference TRBV13 and TRBJ1-5, is AAGVIQSPRHLIKEKRETATLKCYPIPRHDTVYWYQQGPGQDPQFLISFYEKMQSDKGSIPDRFSAQQFSDYHSELNMSSLELGDSALYFCASSSGRGRQPQHFGDGTRLSIL.

The chain uses TRBV10-2 and TRBJ1-1; 7 bases agree with TRBD1. The germline CDR1 and CDR2 sequences are WSHSY and SAAADI. The CDR3 runs 13 residues. V trimming: 4 bases; J trimming: 4 bases; junction bases outside the gene matches: 3. CDR3 DNA: TGCGCCAGCAGTGTACAGGGGCTCACTGAAGCTTTCTTT. It translates to CASSVQGLTEAFF.

This clone was recorded once. The V gene is TRBV9, the J gene TRBJ1-5; 7 bases are shared with TRBD1. The V segment lost 3 bases and the J segment 4 bases; nucleotides outside the gene matches: 7. Germline assignment: CDR1 SGDLS and CDR2 YYNGEE. CDR3 length: 15 amino acids. CDR3 sequence: CASSGGTERNQPQHF. CDR3 in DNA: TGTGCCAGCAGCGGGGGGACAGAGAGAAATCAGCCCCAGCATTTT.

The chain employs TRBV5-4 and TRBJ1-6; TRBD1 aligns across 7 bases. The CDR3 covers 13 residues. Germline trimming cut 7 bases from V and 6 bases from J; bases unmatched to any gene: 4. Germline CDR1 SGHNT, CDR2 YYREEE (reference sequence). This CDR3 is CASPGDSNSPLHF. The CDR3 region has the DNA TGTGCCAGCCCGGGGGACAGTAATTCACCCCTCCACTTT.

This rearrangement joins TRBV10-2 to TRBJ1-1, with unresolved D. Trimming removed 2 bases from V and 1 base from J, with 8 bases in between. CDR1 and CDR2 (germline): WSHSY, SAAADI. The CDR3 runs to 14 residues. DNA of the CDR3: TGCGCCAGCAGTGAGCGGGTAGGGAACACTGAAGCTTTCTTT. Translated, it gives CASSERVGNTEAFF.

The genes are TRBV5-1 and TRBJ1-2; D is unclear. V was cut by 4 bases and J by 14 bases, with 21 bases left in between. CDR3 length: 13 amino acids. Germline-derived CDR1 and CDR2 are SGHRS and YFSETQ. For the CDR3, the DNA is TGCGCCAGCAGCCCCGAAACCCCCTACTTGAGGACCTTC. Its translation: CASSPETPYLRTF.